Below are 10 T cell receptor beta chains sequenced from a single sample in a study of blood T cell repertoires in COVID-19. Some clones are missing from TCRdb's copy, which holds only in-frame ones; the method was immunoSEQ multiplex PCR. Found here are a few hundred thousand clones, about 85% of them singletons; the top ten hold 5.5% to 6%. The source material was PBMCs or T cells enriched from blood (not recorded which). These receptors all stem from a woman under 40 who had recovered from COVID-19.

The chain combines TRBV27 with TRBJ1-1; 7 bases agree with TRBD1. V was pared by 7 bases and J by 0 bases, with 17 bases of the junction left unmatched. The germline V gene has CDR1 MNHEY and CDR2 SMNVEV (reference sequence). The CDR3 loop spans 18 amino acids. The CDR3 sequence is CASTPGGQARLVNTEAFF. CDR3 DNA sequence: TGTGCCAGCACCCCAGGGGGGCAGGCCCGGCTCGTGAACACTGAAGCTTTCTTT.

The V and J genes are TRBV11-3 and TRBJ2-5; D uncertain. The germline V gene encodes CDR1 SGHNT and CDR2 YENEEA. CDR3 length equals 12 residues. The germline V and J ends were trimmed by 1 base and 5 bases, with 5 bases remaining between them. The CDR3 region is CASSLGLETQYF. The CDR3 DNA sequence: TGTGCCAGCAGCTTAGGACTGGAGACCCAGTACTTC. Full variable domain (missing parts from reference TRBV11-3 and TRBJ2-5): EAGVVQSPRYKIIEKKQPVAFWCNPISGHNTLYWYLQNLGQGPELLIRYENEEAVDDSQLPKDRFSAERLKGVDSTLKIQPAELGDSAVYLCASSLGLETQYFGPGTRLLVL.

The chain links TRBV6-5 to TRBJ1-4, with D tentatively TRBD1 (6 bases). Germline V gives CDR1 MNHEY, CDR2 SVGAGI. This CDR3 is built from 14 residues. Trimming removed 11 bases at V and 7 bases at J, with 20 bases between. DNA of the CDR3: TGTGCCGGGGGTGGGAGGGGGATAGGTGAAAAACTGTTTTTT. As protein: CAGGGRGIGEKLFF.

CDR3 bases: TGTGCCTGGAGTGCAGGGGATCTCACAGATACGCAGTATTTT. It encodes CAWSAGDLTDTQYF. The chain uses TRBV30 and TRBJ2-3; perhaps TRBD1 as D (6 bases). In germline, CDR1 is GTSNPN, CDR2 SVGIG (reference sequence). The V gene lost 1 base and the J gene lost 2 bases, with 10 bases spanning the gap. This CDR3 is built from 14 residues.

The chain combines TRBV12-3 or TRBV12-4 with TRBJ2-1, with D hard to call. Trimming removed 3 bases at V and 4 bases at J, with 7 bases between. The CDR3 extends over 13 amino acids. CDR3 region: CASSFAVYNEQFF. DNA of the CDR3: TGTGCCAGCAGTTTTGCAGTATACAATGAGCAGTTCTTC.

The chain carries TRBV12-3 or TRBV12-4 and TRBJ2-3; D unresolved. With 6 bases removed from V and 3 bases from J, the gap between germline ends came to 10 bases. This CDR3 comprises 13 residues. CDR3 region: CASRAPGTDTQYF. CDR3 sequence (DNA): TGTGCCAGCAGGGCACCGGGTACAGATACGCAGTATTTT.

The chain combines TRBV6-5 with TRBJ1-4; 7 bases are a match to TRBD1. CDR3 length: 15 residues. Germline V gene sequence: CDR1 MNHEY, CDR2 SVGAGI. V lost 6 bases to trimming and J lost 8 bases; unmatched junction nucleotides: 12. The CDR3 DNA sequence: TGTGCCAGCAGAAGGGAGACAGGGTCAGGGGAAAAACTGTTTTTT. Residues: CASRRETGSGEKLFF.

This sequence joins TRBV7-9 and TRBJ1-2; TRBD1 matches at 7 bases. Germline trimming cut 5 bases from V and 4 bases from J; bases unmatched to any gene: 10. This CDR3 is built from 15 residues. The germline CDR1 and CDR2 sequences are SEHNR and FQNEAQ (reference sequence). In nucleotides, the CDR3 is TGTGCCAGCAGCCTATTAACAGGGGAAGGCTATGGCTACACCTTC. Protein sequence: CASSLLTGEGYGYTF.

This clone was observed a single time. This chain links TRBV15 with TRBJ1-5, with 8 bases that match TRBD1. The CDR3 runs 18 residues. Losses at the gene ends were 3 bases for V and 2 bases for J; bases not matched to a gene: 12. CDR1 is LNHNV and CDR2 is YYDKDF in the germline V gene (reference sequence). The CDR3 DNA sequence: TGTGCCACCAGCAGGATGACAGGGGCCTCCGAGGGCAATCAGCCCCAGCATTTT. Its protein is CATSRMTGASEGNQPQHF.

This chain joins TRBV3-1 (or the pseudogene TRBV3-2) and TRBJ1-1; possible D gene TRBD1, 6 bases. The CDR3 extends over 15 amino acids. V was clipped by 7 bases and J by 0 bases, with 15 bases between them. Germline V CDR1 and CDR2: LGHDT, YNNKEL (reference sequence). The CDR3 here is CASTGQSFMNTEAFF. Here the CDR3 DNA reads TGTGCCAGCACGGGACAATCGTTCATGAACACTGAAGCTTTCTTT.